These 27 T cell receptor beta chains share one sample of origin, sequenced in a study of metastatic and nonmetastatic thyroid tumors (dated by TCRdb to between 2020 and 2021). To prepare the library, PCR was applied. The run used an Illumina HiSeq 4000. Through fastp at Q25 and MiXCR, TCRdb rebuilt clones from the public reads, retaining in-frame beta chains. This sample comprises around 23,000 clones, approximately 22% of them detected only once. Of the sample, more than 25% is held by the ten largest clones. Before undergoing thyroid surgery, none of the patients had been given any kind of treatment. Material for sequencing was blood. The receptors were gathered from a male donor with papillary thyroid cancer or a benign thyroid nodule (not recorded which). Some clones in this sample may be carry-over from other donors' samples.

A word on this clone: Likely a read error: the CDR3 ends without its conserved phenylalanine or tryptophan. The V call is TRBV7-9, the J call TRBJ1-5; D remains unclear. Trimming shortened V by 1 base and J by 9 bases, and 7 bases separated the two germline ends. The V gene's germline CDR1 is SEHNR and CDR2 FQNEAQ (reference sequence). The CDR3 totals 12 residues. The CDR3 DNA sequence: TGTGCCAGCAGCTTAGACCAACGGCCCCAGCATGTT. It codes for CASSLDQRPQHV.

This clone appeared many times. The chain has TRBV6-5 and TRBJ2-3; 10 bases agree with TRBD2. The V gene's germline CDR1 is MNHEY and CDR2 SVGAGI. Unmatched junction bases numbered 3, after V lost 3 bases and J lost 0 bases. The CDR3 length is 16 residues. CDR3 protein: CASSYIAGGSTDTQYF. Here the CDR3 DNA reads TGTGCCAGCAGTTATATAGCGGGGGGCAGCACAGATACGCAGTATTTT.

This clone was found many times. Here the CDR3 reads CASSQVPDTQYF. DNA of the CDR3: TGCGCCAGCAGCCAAGTACCAGATACGCAGTATTTT. The gene calls are TRBV4-3 and TRBJ2-3; D is uncertain. Germline CDR1 LGHNA, CDR2 YSLEER. This CDR3 comprises 12 residues. V lost 1 base to trimming and J lost 4 bases, with 3 bases between them.

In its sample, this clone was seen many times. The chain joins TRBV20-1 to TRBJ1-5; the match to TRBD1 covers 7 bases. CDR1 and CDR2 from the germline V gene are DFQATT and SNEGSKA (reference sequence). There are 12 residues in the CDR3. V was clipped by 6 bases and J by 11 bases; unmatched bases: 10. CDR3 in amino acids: CSAADREKAQHF. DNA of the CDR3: TGCAGTGCAGCCGACAGGGAGAAGGCCCAGCATTTT.

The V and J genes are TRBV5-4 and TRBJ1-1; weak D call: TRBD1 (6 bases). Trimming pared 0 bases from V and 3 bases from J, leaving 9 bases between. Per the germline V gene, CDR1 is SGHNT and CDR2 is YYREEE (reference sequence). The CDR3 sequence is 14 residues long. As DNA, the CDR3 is TGTGCCAGCAGCTTGGATACAGGGCACACTGAAGCTTTCTTT. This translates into CASSLDTGHTEAFF.

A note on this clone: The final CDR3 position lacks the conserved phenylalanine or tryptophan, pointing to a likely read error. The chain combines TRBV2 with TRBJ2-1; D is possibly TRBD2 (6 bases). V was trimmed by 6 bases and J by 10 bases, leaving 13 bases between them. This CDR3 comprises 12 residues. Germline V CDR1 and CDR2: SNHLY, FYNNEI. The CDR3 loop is CASSRGTAEQFS. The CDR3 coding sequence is TGTGCCAGCAGCCGGGGGACTGCCGAGCAGTTCAGC.

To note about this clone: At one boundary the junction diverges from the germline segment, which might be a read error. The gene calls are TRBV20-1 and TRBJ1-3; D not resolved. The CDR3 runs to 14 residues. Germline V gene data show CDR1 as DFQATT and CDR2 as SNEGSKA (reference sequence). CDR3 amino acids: CSARDSLTGNTRYF. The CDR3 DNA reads TGCAGTGCTAGGGATAGCCTCACTGGAAACACCAGATATTTT.

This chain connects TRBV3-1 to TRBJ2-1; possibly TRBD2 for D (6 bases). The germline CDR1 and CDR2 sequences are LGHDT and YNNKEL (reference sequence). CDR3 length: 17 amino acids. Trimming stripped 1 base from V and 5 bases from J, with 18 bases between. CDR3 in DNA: TGTGCCAGCAGCCAAGTATCCGGGACTGAGGAAGACAATGAGCAGTTCTTC. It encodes CASSQVSGTEEDNEQFF.

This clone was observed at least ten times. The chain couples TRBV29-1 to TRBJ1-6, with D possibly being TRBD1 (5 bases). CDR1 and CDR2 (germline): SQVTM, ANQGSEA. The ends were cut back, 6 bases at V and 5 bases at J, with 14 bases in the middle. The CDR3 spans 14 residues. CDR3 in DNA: TGCAGCGTGTCTCAGGGTTCCGATAATTCACCCCTCCACTTT. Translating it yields CSVSQGSDNSPLHF.

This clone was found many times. CDR3 nucleotide sequence: TGTGCCAGCTCACAGGAGGCGGGGGACACTGAAGCTTTCTTT. Its translation: CASSQEAGDTEAFF. The chain couples TRBV18 to TRBJ1-1; D possibly corresponds to TRBD1 (5 bases). This CDR3 region has 14 residues. In germline, CDR1 is KGHSH, CDR2 LQKENI. V was pared by 4 bases and J by 3 bases, with 12 bases between. The full variable domain, in which reference TRBV18 and TRBJ1-1 provide the parts outside the CDR3, is NAGVMQNPRHLVRRRGQEARLRCSPMKGHSHVYWYRQLPEEGLKFMVYLQKENIIDESGMPKERFSAEFPKEGPSILRIQQVVRGDSAAYFCASSQEAGDTEAFFGQGTRLTVV.

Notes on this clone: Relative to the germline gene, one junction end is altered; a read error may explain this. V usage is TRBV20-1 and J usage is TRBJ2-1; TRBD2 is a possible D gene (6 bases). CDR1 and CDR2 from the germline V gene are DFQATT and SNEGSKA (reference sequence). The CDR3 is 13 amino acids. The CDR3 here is CSARDLRGNEQFF. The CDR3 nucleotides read TGCAGCGCTAGAGATCTGCGGGGAAATGAGCAGTTCTTC.

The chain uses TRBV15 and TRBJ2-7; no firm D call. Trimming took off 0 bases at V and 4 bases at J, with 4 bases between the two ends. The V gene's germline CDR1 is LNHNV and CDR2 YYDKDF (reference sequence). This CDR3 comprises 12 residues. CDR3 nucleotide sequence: TGTGCCACCAGCAGAGATAATTACGAGCAGTACTTC. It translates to CATSRDNYEQYF.

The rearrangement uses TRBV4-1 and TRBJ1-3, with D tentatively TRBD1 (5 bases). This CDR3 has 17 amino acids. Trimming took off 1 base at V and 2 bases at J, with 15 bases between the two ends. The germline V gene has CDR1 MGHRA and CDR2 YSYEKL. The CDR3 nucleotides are TGCGCCAGCAGCCAAGTGTTGGGGCAGGCCGCTGGAAACACCATATATTTT. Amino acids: CASSQVLGQAAGNTIYF.

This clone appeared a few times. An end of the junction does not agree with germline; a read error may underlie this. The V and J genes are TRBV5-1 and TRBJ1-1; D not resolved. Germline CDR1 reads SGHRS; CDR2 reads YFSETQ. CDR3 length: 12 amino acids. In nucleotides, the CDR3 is TGCGCGAGCATCGGAGCGACCTCTGAAGCTTTCTTT. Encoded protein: CASIGATSEAFF.

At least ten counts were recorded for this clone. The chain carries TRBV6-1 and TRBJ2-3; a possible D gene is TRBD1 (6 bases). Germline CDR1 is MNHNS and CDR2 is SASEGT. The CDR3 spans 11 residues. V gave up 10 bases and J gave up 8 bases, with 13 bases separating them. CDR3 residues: CATYRAGTQYF. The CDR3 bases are TGTGCCACCTACAGGGCCGGTACGCAGTATTTT.

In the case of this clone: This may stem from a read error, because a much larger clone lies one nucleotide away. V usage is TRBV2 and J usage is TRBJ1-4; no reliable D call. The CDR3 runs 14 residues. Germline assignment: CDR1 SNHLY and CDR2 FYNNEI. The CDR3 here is CASSNTAGNGKLFF. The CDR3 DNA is TGTGCCAGCAGCAACACAGCTGGTAATGGAAAACTGTTTTTT.

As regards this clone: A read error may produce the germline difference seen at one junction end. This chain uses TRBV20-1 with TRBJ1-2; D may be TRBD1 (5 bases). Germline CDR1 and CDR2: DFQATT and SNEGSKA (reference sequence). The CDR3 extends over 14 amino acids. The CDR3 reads CSARKGRDRDGYSF. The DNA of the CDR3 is TGCAGTGCTAGAAAAGGGAGGGACCGAGATGGCTACTCCTTC.

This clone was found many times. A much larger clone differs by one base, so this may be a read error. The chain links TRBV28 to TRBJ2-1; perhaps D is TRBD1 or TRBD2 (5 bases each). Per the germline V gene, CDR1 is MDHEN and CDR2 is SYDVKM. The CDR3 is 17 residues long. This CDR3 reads CAGSFYSGIGAVDEQFF. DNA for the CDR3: TGTGCCGGCAGTTTTTATTCAGGAATCGGGGCGGTGGATGAGCAGTTCTTC.

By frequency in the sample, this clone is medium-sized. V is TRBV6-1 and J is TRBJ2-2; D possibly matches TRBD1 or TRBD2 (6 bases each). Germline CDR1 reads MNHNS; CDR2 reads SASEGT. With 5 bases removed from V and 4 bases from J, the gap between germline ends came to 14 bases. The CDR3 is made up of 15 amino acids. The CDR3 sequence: CASSPGGTSTGELFF. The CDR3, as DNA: TGTGCCAGCAGTCCAGGCGGGACAAGCACCGGGGAGCTGTTTTTT.

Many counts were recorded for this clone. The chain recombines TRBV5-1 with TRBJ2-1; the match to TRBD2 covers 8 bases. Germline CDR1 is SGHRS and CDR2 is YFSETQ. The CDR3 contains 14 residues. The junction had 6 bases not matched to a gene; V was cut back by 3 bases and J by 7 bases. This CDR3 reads CASSSRGGWNEQFF. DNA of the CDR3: TGCGCCAGCAGCTCCCGGGGGGGGTGGAATGAGCAGTTCTTC.

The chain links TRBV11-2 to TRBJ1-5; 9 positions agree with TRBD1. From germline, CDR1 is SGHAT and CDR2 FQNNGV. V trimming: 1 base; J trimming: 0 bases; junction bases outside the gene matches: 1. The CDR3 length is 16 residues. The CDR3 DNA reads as TGTGCCAGCAGCTTAGGGGACAGGGTTAGCAATCAGCCCCAGCATTTT. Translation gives CASSLGDRVSNQPQHF. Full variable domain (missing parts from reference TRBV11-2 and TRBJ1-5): EAGVAQSPRYKIIEKRQSVAFWCNPISGHATLYWYQQILGQGPKLLIQFQNNGVVDDSQLPKDRFSAERLKGVDSTLKIQPAKLEDSAVYLCASSLGDRVSNQPQHFGDGTRLSIL.

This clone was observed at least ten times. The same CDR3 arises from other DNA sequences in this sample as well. CDR3 bases: TGTGCCTGGAGGCCAGGGGCGAGCAATCAGCCCCAGCATTTT. It is translated as CAWRPGASNQPQHF. The chain joins TRBV30 to TRBJ1-5, with D perhaps matching TRBD1 (6 bases). The CDR3 has 14 amino acids. The V gene's germline CDR1 is GTSNPN and CDR2 SVGIG (reference sequence). V gave up 3 bases and J gave up 1 base, with 10 bases separating them.

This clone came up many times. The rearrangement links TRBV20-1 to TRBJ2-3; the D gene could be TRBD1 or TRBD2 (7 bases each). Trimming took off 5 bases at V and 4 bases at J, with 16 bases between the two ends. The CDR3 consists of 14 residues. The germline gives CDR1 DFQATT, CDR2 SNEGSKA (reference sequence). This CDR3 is CSAVQGGDPDTQYF. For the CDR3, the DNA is TGCAGTGCTGTTCAGGGGGGGGATCCAGATACGCAGTATTTT.

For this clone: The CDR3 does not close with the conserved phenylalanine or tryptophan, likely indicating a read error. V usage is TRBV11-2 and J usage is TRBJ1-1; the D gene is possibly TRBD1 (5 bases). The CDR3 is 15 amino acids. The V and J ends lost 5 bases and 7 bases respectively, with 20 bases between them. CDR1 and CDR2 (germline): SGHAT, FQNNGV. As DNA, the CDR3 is TGTGCCAGCAGCAAATCCATGGGGCCAGTCAATGAAGCTTTCCCC. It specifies CASSKSMGPVNEAFP.

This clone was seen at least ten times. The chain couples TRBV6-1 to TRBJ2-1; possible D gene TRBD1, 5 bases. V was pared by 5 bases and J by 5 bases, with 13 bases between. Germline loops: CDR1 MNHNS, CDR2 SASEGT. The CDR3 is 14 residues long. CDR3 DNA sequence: TGTGCCAGCAGTATCAAAGGGGCCCACAATGAGCAGTTCTTC. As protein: CASSIKGAHNEQFF.

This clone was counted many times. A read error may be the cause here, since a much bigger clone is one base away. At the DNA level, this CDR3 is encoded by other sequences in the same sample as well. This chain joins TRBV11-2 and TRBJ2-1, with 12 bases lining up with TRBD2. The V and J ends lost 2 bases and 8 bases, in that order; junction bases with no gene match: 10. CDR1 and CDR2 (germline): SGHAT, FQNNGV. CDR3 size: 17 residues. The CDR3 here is CASSLLKGLAGLDEQFF. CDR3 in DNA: TGTGCCAGCAGCTTATTAAAGGGACTAGCGGGCTTGGATGAGCAGTTCTTC.

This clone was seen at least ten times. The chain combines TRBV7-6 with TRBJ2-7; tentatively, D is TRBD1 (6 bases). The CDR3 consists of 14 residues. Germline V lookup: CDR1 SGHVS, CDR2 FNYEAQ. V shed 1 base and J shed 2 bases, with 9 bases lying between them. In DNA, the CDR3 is TGTGCCAGCAGCTTAGAGCAGGGGCCCTACGAGCAGTACTTC. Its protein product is CASSLEQGPYEQYF.